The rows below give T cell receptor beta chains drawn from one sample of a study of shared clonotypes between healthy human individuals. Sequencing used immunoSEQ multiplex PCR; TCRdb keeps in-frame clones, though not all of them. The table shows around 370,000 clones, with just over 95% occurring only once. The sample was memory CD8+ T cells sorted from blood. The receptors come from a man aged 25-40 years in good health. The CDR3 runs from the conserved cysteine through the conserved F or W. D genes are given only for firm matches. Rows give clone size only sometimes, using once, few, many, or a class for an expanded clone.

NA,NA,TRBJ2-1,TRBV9,TGTGCCAGCAGCGTAGAGGCGGTGAGCTACAATGAGCAGTTCTTC,CASSVEAVSYNEQFF
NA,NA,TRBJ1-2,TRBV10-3,TGTGCCAACAGGCCCAATCCGGAGTATAGCTACACCTTC,CANRPNPEYSYTF
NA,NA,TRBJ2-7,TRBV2,TGTGCCAGCACCCTATCACACTACGAGCAGTACTTC,CASTLSHYEQYF
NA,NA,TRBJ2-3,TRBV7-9,TGTGCCAGCAGCTTAGAGAGCCCAGATACGCAGTATTTT,CASSLESPDTQYF
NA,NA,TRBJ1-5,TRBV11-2,TGTGCCAGCAGCTTGTCCGGCCAGCCCCAGCATTTT,CASSLSGQPQHF
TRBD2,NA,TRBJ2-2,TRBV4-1,TGCGCCAGCAGCCAAAACCCAGTACTAGCGGGGGGCCGTGACGGGGAGCTGTTTTTT,CASSQNPVLAGGRDGELFF
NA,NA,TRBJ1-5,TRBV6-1,TGTGCCAGCAGTGAAGTGTGGGCGCAGCCCCAGCATTTT,CASSEVWAQPQHF
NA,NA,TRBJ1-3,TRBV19,TGTGCCAGTAGTGAGAGGGGAAACACCATATATTTT,CASSERGNTIYF
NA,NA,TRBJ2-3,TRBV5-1,TGCGCCAGCGGAATAGGACTTTTCACAGATACGCAGTATTTT,CASGIGLFTDTQYF
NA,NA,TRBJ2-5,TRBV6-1,TGTGCCAGCAGGAAGGGTCTCCAAGAGACCCAGTACTTC,CASRKGLQETQYF
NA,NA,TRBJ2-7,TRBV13,TGTGCCAGCAGCCTCACCAGACAGGCCTACGAGCAGTACTTC,CASSLTRQAYEQYF
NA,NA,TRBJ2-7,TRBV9,TGTGCCAGCAGCGTAGGGTACGGGGCCTACGAGCAGTACTTC,CASSVGYGAYEQYF
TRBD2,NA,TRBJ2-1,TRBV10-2,TGCGCCAGCAGTAAAACTAGCGGGAGTGTCCCATATGAGCAGTTCTTC,CASSKTSGSVPYEQFF
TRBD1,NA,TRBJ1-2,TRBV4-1,TGCGCCAGCAGGGGACAGCTCTATGGCTACACCTTC,CASRGQLYGYTF
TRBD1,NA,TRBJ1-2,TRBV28,TGTGCCAGCAGACCCTCCCACAGGGGACGTAACTATGGCTACACCTTC,CASRPSHRGRNYGYTF
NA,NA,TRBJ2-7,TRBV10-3,TGTGCCATCAGTGATATTGGCTACGAGCAGTACTTC,CAISDIGYEQYF
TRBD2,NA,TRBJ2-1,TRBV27,TGTGCCAGCAGTTTACCGCCCCCTAGCGGACGATCCTACAATGAGCAGTTCTTC,CASSLPPPSGRSYNEQFF
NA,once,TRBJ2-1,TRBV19,TGTGCCACACCCTATGAGCAGTTCTTC,CATPYEQFF
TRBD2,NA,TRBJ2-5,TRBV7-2,TGTGCCAGCAGCTTAGGGGTAGCGGGAGGGCCATCCGAGACCCAGTACTTC,CASSLGVAGGPSETQYF
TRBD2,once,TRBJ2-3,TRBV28,TGTGCCAGCAGTTTAGGCTCTCTAGCGGGAGGAGGGGATACGCAGTATTTT,CASSLGSLAGGGDTQYF
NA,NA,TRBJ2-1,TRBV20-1,TGCAGTGCTCACAGGGAATGGGGCCAGTTCTTC,CSAHREWGQFF
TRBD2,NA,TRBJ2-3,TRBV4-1,TGCGCCAGCAGCACAATCACCCTAGCGGGAGGGCCCACAGATACGCAGTATTTT,CASSTITLAGGPTDTQYF
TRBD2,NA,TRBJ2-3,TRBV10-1,TGCGCCAGAATAGCGGGAGCCACAGATACGCAGTATTTT,CARIAGATDTQYF
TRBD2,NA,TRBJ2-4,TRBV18,TGTGCCAGCTCAAGACTAGCGGGCAAAAACATTCAGTACTTC,CASSRLAGKNIQYF
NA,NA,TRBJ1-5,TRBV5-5,TGTGCCAGCAGCTTGTGGGGGGATCAGCCCCAGCATTTT,CASSLWGDQPQHF
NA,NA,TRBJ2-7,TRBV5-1,TGCGCCAGGGGCCGCCTGGCGAGGACCTACGAGCAGTACTTC,CARGRLARTYEQYF
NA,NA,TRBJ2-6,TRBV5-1,TGCGCCAGCAGCGAGGGTATACAAACCTCTGGGGCCAACGTCCTGACTTTC,CASSEGIQTSGANVLTF
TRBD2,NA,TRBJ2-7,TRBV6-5,TGTGCCAGCAGTAGTCCTAGCGGGAGCTCCTACGAGCAGTACTTC,CASSSPSGSSYEQYF
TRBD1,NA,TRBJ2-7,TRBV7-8,TGTGCCAGCAGTCAGACAGGGTCCTACGAGCAGTACTTC,CASSQTGSYEQYF
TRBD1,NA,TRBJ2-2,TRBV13,TGTGCCAGCAGCTTGGACAGGTCGGCCACCGGGGAGCTGTTTTTT,CASSLDRSATGELFF
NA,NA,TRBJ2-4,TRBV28,TGTGCCAGCAGGCCTCTGGGGGTGCCCGGGGTGGACATTCAGTACTTC,CASRPLGVPGVDIQYF
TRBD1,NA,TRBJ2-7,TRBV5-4,TGTGCCAGCAGCTTGGGGGACAGGGACTACGAGCAGTACTTC,CASSLGDRDYEQYF
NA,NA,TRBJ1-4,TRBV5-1,TGCGCCAGCAGCTTGGGGGGGCGTGAAAGGGAACTGTTTTTT,CASSLGGRERELFF
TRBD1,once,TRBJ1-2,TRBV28,TGTGCCAGCAGTTTACGAGGGGGCGGCTACACCTTC,CASSLRGGGYTF
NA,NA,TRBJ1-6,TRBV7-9,TGTGCCAGCAGCTTAGCGGAGGGGCCTAATTCACCCCTCCACTTT,CASSLAEGPNSPLHF
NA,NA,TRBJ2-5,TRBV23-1,TGCGCCAGCAGTCAACAGGGGGAGACCCAGTACTTC,CASSQQGETQYF
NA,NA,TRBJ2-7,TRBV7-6,TGTGCCAGCAGCTCTCACCAGGGAGGATCCTACGAGCAGTACTTC,CASSSHQGGSYEQYF
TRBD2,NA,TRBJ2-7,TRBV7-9,TGTGCCAGCAGCCCCATAGCGGGAGGGACCTACGAGCAGTACTTC,CASSPIAGGTYEQYF
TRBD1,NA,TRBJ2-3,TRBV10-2,TGCGCCAGCAGGGACAGGGCAGATACGCAGTATTTT,CASRDRADTQYF